Presented here are 3 T cell receptor beta chains from one specimen sequenced in a study of metastatic and nonmetastatic thyroid tumors. MiXCR re-clonotyped the PCR reads for TCRdb. The table includes 25,000 to 35,000 clones, about 15% detected once. No treatment of any kind had been given to any patient before thyroid surgery. Sample: blood. Receptor source: a female donor with papillary thyroid cancer or a benign thyroid nodule (not recorded which). Some clones in this sample may be carry-over from other donors' samples.

With respect to this clone: This is likely a read error, given that the CDR3 carries no conserved phenylalanine or tryptophan at its end. The chain employs TRBV6-1 and TRBJ2-1; D unresolved. The germline CDR1 and CDR2 sequences are MNHNS and SASEGT. V dropped 9 bases and J dropped 0 bases, with 9 bases sitting between them. This CDR3 comprises 13 residues. The CDR3 sequence is CASGNNSYNEQFS. CDR3 coding DNA: TGTGCCAGTGGAAACAACTCCTACAATGAGCAGTTCTCC.

Sample share makes this clone medium-sized. J is TRBJ2-7 and V is TRBV6-1; 7 positions agree with TRBD1. V gave up 10 bases and J gave up 0 bases; unmatched junction bases: 9. From germline, CDR1 is MNHNS and CDR2 SASEGT. The CDR3 has 14 amino acids. CDR3 residues: CATQGDLNSYEQYF. The CDR3 nucleotides are TGTGCCACCCAGGGGGACCTTAACTCCTACGAGCAGTACTTC.

This clone was observed at least ten times. The chain joins TRBV2 to TRBJ2-1; the match to TRBD2 covers 12 bases. Germline V gene lookup returns CDR1 SNHLY and CDR2 FYNNEI. CDR3 length: 15 residues. After removal of 4 bases from V and 4 bases from J, the junction contained 2 bases not matched to a gene. CDR3 residues: CASSAGLAGYNEQFF. The DNA of the CDR3 is TGTGCCAGCAGTGCCGGACTAGCGGGATACAATGAGCAGTTCTTC.